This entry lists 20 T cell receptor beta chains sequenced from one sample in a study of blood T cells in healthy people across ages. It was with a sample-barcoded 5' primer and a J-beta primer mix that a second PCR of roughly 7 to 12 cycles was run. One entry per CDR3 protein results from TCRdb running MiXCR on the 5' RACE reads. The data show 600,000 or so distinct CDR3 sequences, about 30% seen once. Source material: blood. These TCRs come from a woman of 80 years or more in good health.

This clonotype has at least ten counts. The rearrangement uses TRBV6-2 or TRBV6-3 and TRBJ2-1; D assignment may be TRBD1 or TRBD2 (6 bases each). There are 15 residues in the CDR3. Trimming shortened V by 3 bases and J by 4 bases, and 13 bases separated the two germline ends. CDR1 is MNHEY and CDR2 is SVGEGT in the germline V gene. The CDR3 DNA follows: TGTGCCAGCAGTTATGGGCAGGGGACTTACAATGAGCAGTTCTTC. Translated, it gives CASSYGQGTYNEQFF.

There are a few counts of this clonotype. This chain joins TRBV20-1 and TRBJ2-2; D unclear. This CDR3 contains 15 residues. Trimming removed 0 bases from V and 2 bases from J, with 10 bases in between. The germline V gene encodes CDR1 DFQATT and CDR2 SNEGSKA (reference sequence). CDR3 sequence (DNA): TGCAGTGCTAGAGATTGGGGTCCTAACACCGGGGAGCTGTTTTTT. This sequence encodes CSARDWGPNTGELFF.

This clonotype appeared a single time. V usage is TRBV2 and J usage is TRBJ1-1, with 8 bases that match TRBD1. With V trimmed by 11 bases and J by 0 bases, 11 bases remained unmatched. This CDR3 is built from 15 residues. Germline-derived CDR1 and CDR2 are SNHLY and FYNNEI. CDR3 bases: TGTGCCTCCAGACAGGGGCGCATACTGAACACTGAAGCTTTCTTT. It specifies CASRQGRILNTEAFF.

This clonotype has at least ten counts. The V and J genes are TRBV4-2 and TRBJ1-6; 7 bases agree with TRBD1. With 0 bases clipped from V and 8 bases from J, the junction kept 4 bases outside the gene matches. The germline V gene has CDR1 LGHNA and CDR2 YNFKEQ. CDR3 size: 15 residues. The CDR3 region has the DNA TGTGCCAGCAGCCAAGATCTAACAGGGGATTCACCCCTCCACTTT. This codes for CASSQDLTGDSPLHF.

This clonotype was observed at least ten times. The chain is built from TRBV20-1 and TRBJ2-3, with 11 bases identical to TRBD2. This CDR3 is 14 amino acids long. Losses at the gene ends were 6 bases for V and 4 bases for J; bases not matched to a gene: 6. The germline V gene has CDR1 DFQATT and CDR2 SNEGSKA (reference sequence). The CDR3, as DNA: TGCAGTGCCTCGACGACTAGCGGGGCAGATACGCAGTATTTT. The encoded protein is CSASTTSGADTQYF.

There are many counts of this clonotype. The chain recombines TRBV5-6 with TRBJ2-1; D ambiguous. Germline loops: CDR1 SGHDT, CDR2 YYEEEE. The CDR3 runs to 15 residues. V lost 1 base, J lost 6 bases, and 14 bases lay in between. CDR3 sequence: CASSLRQLHRNEQFF. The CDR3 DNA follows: TGTGCCAGCAGCTTGCGGCAGTTACATCGCAATGAGCAGTTCTTC.

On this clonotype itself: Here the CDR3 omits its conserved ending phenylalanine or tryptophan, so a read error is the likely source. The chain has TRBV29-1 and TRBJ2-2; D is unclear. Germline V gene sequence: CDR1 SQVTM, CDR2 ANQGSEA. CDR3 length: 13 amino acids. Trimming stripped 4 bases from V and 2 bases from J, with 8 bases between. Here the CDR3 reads CSVGAPNTGELFV. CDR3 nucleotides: TGCAGCGTTGGGGCTCCTAACACCGGGGAGCTGTTTGTT.

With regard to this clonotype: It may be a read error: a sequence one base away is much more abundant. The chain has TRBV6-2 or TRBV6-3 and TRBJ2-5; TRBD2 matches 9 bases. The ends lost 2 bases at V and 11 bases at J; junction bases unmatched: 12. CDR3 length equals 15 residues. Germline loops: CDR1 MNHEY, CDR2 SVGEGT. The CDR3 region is CASSYPSSGANEQYF. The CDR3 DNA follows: TGTGCCAGCAGTTACCCCTCTAGCGGGGCCAATGAGCAGTACTTC.

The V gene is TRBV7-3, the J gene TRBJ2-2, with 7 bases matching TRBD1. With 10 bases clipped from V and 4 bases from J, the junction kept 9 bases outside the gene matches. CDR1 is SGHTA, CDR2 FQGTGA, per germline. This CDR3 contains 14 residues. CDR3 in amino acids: CATKGTVATGELFF. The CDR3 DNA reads TGTGCCACGAAAGGGACAGTGGCCACCGGGGAGCTGTTTTTT.

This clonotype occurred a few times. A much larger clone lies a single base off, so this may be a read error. The CDR3 spells CASSWGTERQPQHF. CDR3 in DNA: TGTGCCAGCAGCTGGGGGACAGAGCGTCAGCCCCAGCATTTT. This chain uses TRBV7-9 with TRBJ1-5; TRBD1 agrees at 7 bases. V was pared by 4 bases and J by 6 bases, with 6 bases of the junction left unmatched. CDR3 length equals 14 residues. Germline CDR1 SEHNR, CDR2 FQNEAQ (reference sequence).

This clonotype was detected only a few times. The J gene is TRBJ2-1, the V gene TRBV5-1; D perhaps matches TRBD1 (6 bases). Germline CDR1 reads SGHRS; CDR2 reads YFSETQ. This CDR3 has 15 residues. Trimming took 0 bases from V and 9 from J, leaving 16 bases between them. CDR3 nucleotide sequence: TGCGCCAGCAGCTTGGGACAAGGCGTAGGGGGTGAGCAGTTCTTC. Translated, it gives CASSLGQGVGGEQFF.

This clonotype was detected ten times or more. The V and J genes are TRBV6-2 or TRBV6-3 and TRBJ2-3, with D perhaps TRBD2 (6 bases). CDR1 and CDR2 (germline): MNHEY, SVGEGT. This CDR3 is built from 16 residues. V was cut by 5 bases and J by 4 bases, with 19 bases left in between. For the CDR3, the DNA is TGTGCCAGCAGTCCCGGGACTCGCAATTTGGCAGATACGCAGTATTTT. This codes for CASSPGTRNLADTQYF.

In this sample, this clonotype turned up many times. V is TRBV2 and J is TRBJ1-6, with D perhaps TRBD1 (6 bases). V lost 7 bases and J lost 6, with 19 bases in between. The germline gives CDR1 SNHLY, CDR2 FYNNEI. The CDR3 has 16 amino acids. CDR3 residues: CASTTGSGAINSPLHF. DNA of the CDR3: TGTGCCAGCACCACCGGGTCAGGGGCGATTAATTCACCCCTCCACTTT.

CDR3 bases: TGTGCCTGGAACAGGGTTACCTACGAGCAGTACTTC. Translated: CAWNRVTYEQYF. V usage is TRBV30 and J usage is TRBJ2-7, with D possibly TRBD1 on 6 matching bases. The CDR3 sequence is 12 residues long. V was pared by 4 bases and J by 2 bases, with 9 bases between. The germline gives CDR1 GTSNPN, CDR2 SVGIG (reference sequence).

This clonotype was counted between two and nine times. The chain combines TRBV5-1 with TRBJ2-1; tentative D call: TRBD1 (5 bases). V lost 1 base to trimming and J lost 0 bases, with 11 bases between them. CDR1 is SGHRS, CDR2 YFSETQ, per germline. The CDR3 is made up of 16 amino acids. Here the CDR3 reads CASSLTGSFSYNEQFF. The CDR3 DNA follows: TGCGCCAGCAGCTTGACAGGTTCCTTCTCCTACAATGAGCAGTTCTTC.

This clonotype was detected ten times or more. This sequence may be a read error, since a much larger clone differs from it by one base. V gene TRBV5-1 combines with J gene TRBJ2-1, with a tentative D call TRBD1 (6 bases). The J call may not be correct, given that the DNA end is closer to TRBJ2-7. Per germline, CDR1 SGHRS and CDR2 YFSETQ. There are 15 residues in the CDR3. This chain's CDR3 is CASSEGTSSYNEQYF. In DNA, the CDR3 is TGCGCCAGCAGTGAGGGGACAAGCTCCTACAATGAGCAGTACTTC.

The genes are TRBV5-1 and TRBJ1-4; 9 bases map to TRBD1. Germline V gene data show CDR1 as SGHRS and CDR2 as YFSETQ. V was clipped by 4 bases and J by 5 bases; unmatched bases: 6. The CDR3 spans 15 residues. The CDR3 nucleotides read TGCGCCAGCAGCCTCTTCGGGACAGGGAATGAAAAACTGTTTTTT. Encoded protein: CASSLFGTGNEKLFF.

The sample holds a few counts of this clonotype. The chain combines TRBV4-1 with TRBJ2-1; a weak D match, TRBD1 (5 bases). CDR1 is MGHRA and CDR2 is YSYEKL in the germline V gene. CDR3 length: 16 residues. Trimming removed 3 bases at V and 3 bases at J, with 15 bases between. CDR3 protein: CASSHSQGIGYNEQFF. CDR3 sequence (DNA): TGCGCCAGCAGCCACTCTCAGGGCATAGGCTACAATGAGCAGTTCTTC.

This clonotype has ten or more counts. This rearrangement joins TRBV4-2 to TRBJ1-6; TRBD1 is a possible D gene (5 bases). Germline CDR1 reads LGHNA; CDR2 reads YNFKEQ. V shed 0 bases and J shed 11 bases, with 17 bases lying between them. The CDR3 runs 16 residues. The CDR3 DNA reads TGTGCCAGCAGCCAAGATACCGGGCAGGGTGGTCCACCCCTCCACTTT. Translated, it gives CASSQDTGQGGPPLHF.

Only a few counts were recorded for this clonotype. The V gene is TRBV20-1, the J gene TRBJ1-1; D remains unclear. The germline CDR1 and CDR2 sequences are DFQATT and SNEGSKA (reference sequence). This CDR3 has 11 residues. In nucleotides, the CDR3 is TGCAACCCGGAGGGCCCGGCTCGAGCTTTCTTT. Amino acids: CNPEGPARAFF.